The 29 T cell receptor beta chains below all came from one sample that was sequenced in a study of cytomegalovirus exposure and HLA in healthy donors. PCR involved 60 Vbeta and 13 Jbeta primers. Here immunoSEQ multiplex PCR was the method, and the copy in TCRdb shows in-frame clones only, minus some. Among 150,000 to 200,000 clones listed, 65% to 90% were seen once. What was sequenced was PBMCs. The receptors stem from a male donor in good health and CMV-seronegative.

This chain uses TRBV5-1 with TRBJ2-5; D is possibly TRBD1 (6 bases). The CDR3 consists of 14 residues. Per the germline V gene, CDR1 is SGHRS and CDR2 is YFSETQ. Trimming shortened V by 5 bases and J by 3 bases, and 14 bases separated the two germline ends. The CDR3 spells CASSSGTQKETQYF. The CDR3 nucleotides are TGCGCCAGCAGTTCCGGGACACAAAAAGAGACCCAGTACTTC.

The chain carries TRBV6-1 and TRBJ2-7; 7 bases fit TRBD1. Trimming took 4 bases from V and 3 from J; bases not matched to a gene: 3. This CDR3 is built from 13 residues. The germline gives CDR1 MNHNS, CDR2 SASEGT. Here the CDR3 reads CASSGTGFYEQYF. The CDR3 DNA reads as TGTGCCAGCAGTGGGACAGGATTCTACGAGCAGTACTTC.

This clone was counted once. The V gene is TRBV30, the J gene TRBJ2-7; TRBD2 is a possible D gene (7 bases). Trimming shortened V by 3 bases and J by 7 bases, and 16 bases separated the two germline ends. The germline gives CDR1 GTSNPN, CDR2 SVGIG (reference sequence). The CDR3 has 13 amino acids. Written as DNA, the CDR3 is TGTGCCTGGAGCCTAGGGGGGGGGCGGGAGCAGTACTTC. It codes for CAWSLGGGREQYF. Drawing the rest from reference TRBV30 and TRBJ2-7, the complete variable domain is SQTIHQWPATLVQPVGSPLSLECTVEGTSNPNLYWYRQAAGRGLQLLFYSVGIGQISSEVPQNLSASRPQDRQFILSSKKLLLSDSGFYLCAWSLGGGREQYFGPGTRLTVT.

About this clone: Germline is not matched at one junction end, which may reflect a read error. This rearrangement joins TRBV7-9 to TRBJ1-2; 8 bases are a match to TRBD1. Per the germline V gene, CDR1 is SEHNR and CDR2 is FQNEAQ (reference sequence). The CDR3 consists of 19 residues. CDR3 in DNA: TGTTCCAGCAGCCGTTGGAGGGGACCCAGGACAGGGAAGGACTATGGCTACACCTTC. Translation gives CSSSRWRGPRTGKDYGYTF.

CDR3 nucleotides: TGTGCCAGCAGCGTATCTCGCGGTAGGGAGACCCAGTACTTC. Protein product: CASSVSRGRETQYF. This rearrangement joins TRBV9 to TRBJ2-5; no definite D call. Germline values: CDR1 SGDLS, CDR2 YYNGEE. Trimming took 1 base from V and 5 from J, leaving 12 bases between them. CDR3 length: 14 amino acids.

The chain joins TRBV10-1 to TRBJ1-3; D unclear. This CDR3 has 11 residues. Germline lookup yields CDR1 WNHNN and CDR2 SYGVQD (reference sequence). Between the trimmed V and J ends, which lost 6 bases and 8 bases, there was a span of 8 bases. The CDR3 reads CASSREDTIYF. The CDR3 nucleotides read TGCGCCAGCAGCCGAGAGGACACCATATATTTT.

This chain joins TRBV10-3 and TRBJ1-2, with a weak D call TRBD1 (5 bases). This CDR3 contains 14 residues. The V and J ends lost 2 bases and 3 bases respectively, with 10 bases between them. The germline V gene has CDR1 ENHRY and CDR2 SYGVKD. The CDR3 coding sequence is TGTGCCATCAGTGAGAGTCAACAGGACTATGGCTACACCTTC. Encoded protein: CAISESQQDYGYTF.

The gene calls are TRBV11-2 and TRBJ1-3; the D is unclear. V was shortened by 4 bases and J by 9 bases, with 10 bases between the two germline ends. Looked up from germline, CDR1 is SGHAT and CDR2 is FQNNGV. The CDR3 is made up of 12 amino acids. The chain's CDR3 is CASSYQAGTIYF. The DNA for the CDR3 is TGTGCCAGCAGCTACCAGGCCGGCACCATATATTTT.

The chain carries TRBV27 and TRBJ1-2; 7 bases agree with TRBD1. J lost 5 bases, V lost 6 bases, and 15 bases had no gene match. Germline V gene data show CDR1 as MNHEY and CDR2 as SMNVEV (reference sequence). The CDR3 extends over 16 amino acids. CDR3 in amino acids: CASSKVPGAGGYGYTF. The CDR3 DNA reads TGTGCCAGCAGCAAAGTCCCCGGGGCAGGGGGATATGGCTACACCTTC.

This clone has only one observation. The gene calls are TRBV5-1 and TRBJ2-5, with D perhaps matching TRBD1 (5 bases). The V gene's germline CDR1 is SGHRS and CDR2 YFSETQ. V lost 4 bases, J lost 3 bases, and 16 bases lay in between. This CDR3 is 15 amino acids long. Here the CDR3 DNA reads TGCGCCAGCAGCCCCCGATTGACGGACAAAGAGACCCAGTACTTC. Its translation is CASSPRLTDKETQYF.

The chain employs TRBV1 and TRBJ2-1; TRBD1, as called in the table, went unchecked against the DNA. TRBV1 is reported as a pseudogene. The CDR3 extends over 12 amino acids. The CDR3 nucleotides are TGCACCAGCAGGGGACAGGGTGATGAGCAGTTCTTC. This sequence encodes CTSRGQGDEQFF.

The chain is built from TRBV5-4 and TRBJ2-3; D is possibly TRBD2 (5 bases). V dropped 0 bases and J dropped 3 bases, with 8 bases sitting between them. The CDR3 totals 14 residues. Germline V gives CDR1 SGHNT, CDR2 YYREEE (reference sequence). This CDR3 reads CASSLERGTDTQYF. The CDR3 DNA is TGTGCCAGCAGCTTGGAGCGAGGGACAGATACGCAGTATTTT. The full variable domain, its missing parts supplied by reference TRBV5-4 and TRBJ2-3, is ETGVTQSPTHLIKTRGQQVTLRCSSQSGHNTVSWYQQALGQGPQFIFQYYREEENGRGNFPPRFSGLQFPNYSSELNVNALELDDSALYLCASSLERGTDTQYFGPGTRLTVL.

In its sample, this clone was seen a few times. This rearrangement joins TRBV6-1 to TRBJ1-4, with D perhaps matching TRBD1 (5 bases). The CDR3 loop spans 17 amino acids. V was cut by 2 bases and J by 8 bases, with 21 bases left in between. Germline CDR1 is MNHNS and CDR2 is SASEGT. CDR3 DNA sequence: TGTGCCAGCAGTGAAAACCGGCTTATGGGGGGAGGGGAAAAACTGTTTTTT. Amino acids: CASSENRLMGGGEKLFF.

The chain carries TRBV6-5 and TRBJ2-2, with 7 positions matching TRBD1. The CDR3 covers 14 residues. CDR1 and CDR2 (germline): MNHEY, SVGAGI. After removal of 5 bases from V and 8 bases from J, the junction contained 8 bases not matched to a gene. CDR3 loop: CASSRTGAPGELFF. The CDR3 nucleotides are TGTGCCAGCAGTCGCACAGGGGCGCCGGGGGAGCTGTTTTTT.

This clone was counted between two and nine times. The chain uses TRBV11-2 and TRBJ1-1; 9 positions agree with TRBD1. Germline V CDR1 and CDR2: SGHAT, FQNNGV. With V trimmed by 4 bases and J by 1 base, 4 bases remained unmatched. The CDR3 runs 15 residues. Written as DNA, the CDR3 is TGTGCCAGCAGCTCTAGGGACAGGGCGAACACTGAAGCTTTCTTT. It yields the protein CASSSRDRANTEAFF.

Regarding this clone: Distinct nucleotide sequences in the sample also encode this CDR3. The chain combines TRBV7-2 with TRBJ1-4, with D maybe TRBD1 (6 bases). The CDR3 sequence is 15 residues long. Germline values: CDR1 SGHTA, CDR2 FQGNSA. V shed 2 bases and J shed 4 bases, with 11 bases lying between them. CDR3 coding DNA: TGTGCCAGCAGCTTACAGGGGTCACATAATGAAAAACTGTTTTTT. Protein product: CASSLQGSHNEKLFF.

The chain couples TRBV5-1 to TRBJ2-5; 7 nucleotides match TRBD1. The J call may be mistaken, given a closer DNA end match to TRBJ2-7. The germline CDR1 and CDR2 sequences are SGHRS and YFSETQ. The CDR3 spans 13 residues. The chain's CDR3 is CASSLKSGGEQYF. The CDR3 bases are TGCGCCAGCAGCCTAAAATCAGGGGGCGAGCAGTACTTC.

In its sample, this clone was seen a few times. The chain links TRBV6-6 to TRBJ2-3; D gene uncertain. V lost 2 bases and J 2 bases, leaving 5 bases between the germline ends. The CDR3 is 13 amino acids. The germline V gene encodes CDR1 MNHNY and CDR2 SVGAGI (reference sequence). The CDR3 region is CASSYGFTDTQYF. In DNA, the CDR3 is TGTGCCAGCAGTTACGGCTTCACAGATACGCAGTATTTT.

CDR3: CASSGTSGGTGLREQYF. The CDR3, as DNA: TGCGCCAGCAGTGGTACTAGCGGGGGTACGGGCCTCCGCGAGCAGTACTTC. J is TRBJ2-7 and V is TRBV10-1; 11 bases align to TRBD2. V trimming: 4 bases; J trimming: 6 bases; junction bases outside the gene matches: 14. CDR3 length: 17 amino acids. CDR1 and CDR2 from the germline V gene are WNHNN and SYGVQD (reference sequence).

The chain links TRBV10-2 to TRBJ1-4; 8 nucleotides match TRBD1. The germline V gene has CDR1 WSHSY and CDR2 SAAADI. This CDR3 is 15 amino acids long. Germline trimming cut 4 bases from V and 3 bases from J; bases unmatched to any gene: 4. This chain's CDR3 is CASSGTGGPNEKLFF. Written as DNA, the CDR3 is TGCGCCAGCAGTGGAACAGGGGGGCCTAATGAAAAACTGTTTTTT.

The rearrangement uses TRBV7-9 and TRBJ1-4; D is possibly TRBD1 (5 bases). Germline CDR1 reads SEHNR; CDR2 reads FQNEAQ (reference sequence). The CDR3 covers 15 residues. Trimming shortened V by 1 base and J by 4 bases, and 10 bases separated the two germline ends. In nucleotides, the CDR3 is TGTGCCAGCAGCTTAGTCCAGGGCCTTAATGAAAAACTGTTTTTT. Protein product: CASSLVQGLNEKLFF.

This clone was detected a few times. J is TRBJ1-1 and V is TRBV5-1; the D is unclear. The V gene's germline CDR1 is SGHRS and CDR2 YFSETQ. CDR3 size: 14 residues. V lost 4 bases to trimming and J lost 1 base, with 11 bases between them. The DNA of the CDR3 is TGCGCCAGCAGCGGCCCGGGTCAGAACACTGAAGCTTTCTTT. This translates into CASSGPGQNTEAFF.

The chain uses TRBV6-1 and TRBJ1-5; D possibly corresponds to TRBD1 (6 bases). This CDR3 is built from 12 residues. V lost 8 bases, J lost 7 bases, and 12 bases lay in between. Germline V CDR1 and CDR2: MNHNS, SASEGT. This chain's CDR3 is CASPTGNQPQHF. CDR3 nucleotide sequence: TGTGCCAGCCCCACAGGGAACCAGCCCCAGCATTTT.

The chain has TRBV2 and TRBJ1-2; 8 bases fit TRBD1. The CDR3 is made up of 13 amino acids. V lost 4 bases to trimming and J lost 8 bases; unmatched junction nucleotides: 6. Germline CDR1 and CDR2: SNHLY and FYNNEI. The CDR3 spells CASSGQGPLGYTF. The CDR3 bases are TGTGCCAGCAGTGGACAGGGGCCGTTGGGCTACACCTTC.

The chain employs TRBV5-1 and TRBJ2-7, with TRBD2 as a possible D gene (6 bases). This CDR3 spans 14 amino acids. Germline CDR1 reads SGHRS; CDR2 reads YFSETQ. V was clipped by 3 bases and J by 1 base, with 11 bases between them. CDR3 sequence (DNA): TGCGCCAGCAGCTCGCGGGGCAGTTCCTACGAGCAGTACTTC. Translated, it gives CASSSRGSSYEQYF.

For the CDR3, the DNA is TGTGCCAGCAGCGTTGGAGGGGGCCTCTACGAGCAGTACTTC. Translating it yields CASSVGGGLYEQYF. The V gene is TRBV9, the J gene TRBJ2-5, with D perhaps TRBD1 (7 bases). With the DNA end fitting TRBJ2-7 better, the J assignment may be wrong. Germline CDR1 and CDR2: SGDLS and YYNGEE. The CDR3 sequence is 14 residues long.

This clone has just one count. This chain joins TRBV30 and TRBJ1-5; no reliable D call. The CDR3 spans 13 residues. CDR1 and CDR2 from the germline V gene are GTSNPN and SVGIG (reference sequence). The germline V and J ends were trimmed by 0 bases and 5 bases, with 8 bases remaining between them. The CDR3 reads CAWSVRVDQPQHF. The CDR3 DNA reads TGTGCCTGGAGTGTACGAGTTGATCAGCCCCAGCATTTT.

Of note for this clone: The same CDR3 also results from other DNA sequences found in this sample. The rearrangement links TRBV2 to TRBJ1-5, with unresolved D. CDR1 and CDR2 (germline): SNHLY, FYNNEI. The CDR3 totals 14 residues. The V end lost 3 bases, the J end lost 1 base, and 7 bases lay between the germline ends. CDR3 protein: CASSEGQSNQPQHF. CDR3 nucleotides: TGTGCCAGCAGTGAGGGCCAGAGCAATCAGCCCCAGCATTTT.

In this sample, this clone turned up once. The CDR3 loop is CSVDPTGTGPQHF. CDR3 sequence (DNA): TGCAGCGTTGACCCGACAGGGACGGGGCCCCAGCATTTT. The V and J genes are TRBV29-1 and TRBJ1-5; 7 bases align to TRBD1. The CDR3 is made up of 13 amino acids. Per the germline V gene, CDR1 is SQVTM and CDR2 is ANQGSEA. Trimming took 3 bases from V and 9 from J; bases not matched to a gene: 8. The full variable domain, completed using reference TRBV29-1 and TRBJ1-5, is SAVISQKPSRDICQRGTSLTIQCQVDSQVTMMFWYRQQPGQSLTLIATANQGSEATYESGFVIDKFPISRPNLTFSTLTVSNMSPEDSSIYLCSVDPTGTGPQHFGDGTRLSIL.